The 10 T cell receptor beta chains below come from one sample, sequenced in a study of CD8 T cells in ankylosing spondylitis. In TCRdb, the 5' RACE reads were re-called with MiXCR into one record per CDR3 protein. The sample gives some 330,000 distinct CDR3 sequences, around 7.6% of which show up once; more than 12% is in the top ten. Findings and caveats of the study: A TCR beta motif of 7 to 9 highly homologous variants seemed to mark ankylosing spondylitis blood.

No antigens are known for them. The sequenced sample consisted of blood, either unsorted or a sorted T cell fraction (not recorded which). The receptor source for this set is a male donor with ankylosing spondylitis.

This clonotype occurred a few times. The chain combines TRBV20-1 with TRBJ2-5, with D tentatively TRBD1 or TRBD2 (5 bases each). The CDR3 consists of 15 residues. The germline gives CDR1 DFQATT, CDR2 SNEGSKA (reference sequence). Trimming removed 4 bases from V and 4 bases from J, with 19 bases in between. The CDR3 loop is CSANPARDPRETQYF. DNA for the CDR3: TGCAGTGCTAACCCTGCCCGGGACCCACGAGAGACCCAGTACTTC.

The V and J genes are TRBV7-3 and TRBJ2-1; 12 nucleotides line up with TRBD2. The CDR3 is made up of 16 amino acids. The V segment lost 5 bases and the J segment 8 bases; nucleotides outside the gene matches: 10. Germline CDR1 and CDR2: SGHTA and FQGTGA. The CDR3 loop is CASSPRASGRVHEQFF. The CDR3 nucleotides read TGTGCCAGCAGCCCCAGGGCTAGCGGGAGGGTCCATGAGCAGTTCTTC.

With respect to this clonotype: An end of the junction does not agree with germline; a read error may underlie this. J is TRBJ2-7 and V is TRBV12-3 or TRBV12-4; no clear D gene. The CDR3 is made up of 14 amino acids. The CDR3 DNA follows: TGTGCCAGCAGCTTAGGAGCCGTTGGGTACGAGCAGTACTTC. This codes for CASSLGAVGYEQYF.

This clonotype has only a few counts. This chain connects TRBV7-8 to TRBJ2-7, with D perhaps TRBD2 (5 bases). Trimming took off 0 bases at V and 5 bases at J, with 11 bases between the two ends. The CDR3 is 14 residues long. Germline lookup yields CDR1 SGHVS and CDR2 FQNEAQ. CDR3 amino acids: CASSLARRSDEQYF. For the CDR3, the DNA is TGTGCCAGCAGCTTAGCAAGGAGGAGCGACGAGCAGTACTTC.

This clonotype has at least ten counts. This chain connects TRBV2 to TRBJ2-2, with D possibly being TRBD2 (7 bases). The CDR3 covers 14 residues. Germline CDR1 SNHLY, CDR2 FYNNEI. The germline V and J ends were trimmed by 6 bases and 7 bases, with 15 bases remaining between them. Written as DNA, the CDR3 is TGTGCCAGCAGCCCGCGGGGGCGGGTCGGGGAGCTGTTTTTT. Its protein product is CASSPRGRVGELFF. Full variable domain (outside the CDR3, taken from reference TRBV2 and TRBJ2-2): EPEVTQTPSHQVTQMGQEVILRCVPISNHLYFYWYRQILGQKVEFLVSFYNNEISEKSEIFDDQFSVERPDGSNFTLKIRSTKLEDSAMYFCASSPRGRVGELFFGEGSRLTVL.

The chain combines TRBV2 with TRBJ2-7; D is unresolved. This CDR3 comprises 11 residues. Germline V gene lookup returns CDR1 SNHLY and CDR2 FYNNEI. Trimming took off 7 bases at V and 7 bases at J, with 11 bases between the two ends. This CDR3 reads CASTAMGEQYF. CDR3 nucleotides: TGTGCCAGCACCGCTATGGGAGAGCAGTACTTC.

This clonotype was picked up a small number of times. The rearrangement uses TRBV4-3 and TRBJ2-3; possibly TRBD2 for D (5 bases). The germline V gene has CDR1 LGHNA and CDR2 YSLEER. V shed 0 bases and J shed 4 bases, with 11 bases lying between them. This CDR3 spans 15 amino acids. This CDR3 is CASSQDRRTPDTQYF. In DNA, the CDR3 is TGCGCCAGCAGCCAAGATCGTAGGACTCCAGATACGCAGTATTTT.

The chain has TRBV7-6 and TRBJ2-7; TRBD1 aligns across 8 bases. The V segment lost 5 bases and the J segment 12 bases; nucleotides outside the gene matches: 15. Looked up from germline, CDR1 is SGHVS and CDR2 is FNYEAQ. This CDR3 has 14 amino acids. This CDR3 is CASSLTNQGQGLYF. The CDR3 nucleotides read TGTGCCAGCAGCCTCACAAACCAAGGACAGGGACTGTACTTC.

This clonotype was counted at least ten times. V and J are TRBV7-8 and TRBJ1-1; possibly TRBD1 for D (5 bases). V gave up 1 base and J gave up 6 bases, with 12 bases separating them. CDR1 SGHVS and CDR2 FQNEAQ come from the germline V gene. CDR3 length: 14 residues. The CDR3 is CASSLEAGVAEAFF. The CDR3 nucleotides read TGTGCCAGCAGCTTAGAGGCGGGGGTCGCTGAAGCTTTCTTT.

The CDR3 coding sequence is TGTGCCAGCAGCGCGCCGAGGACAAACATTCAGTACTTC. Its translation is CASSAPRTNIQYF. The V gene is TRBV7-9, the J gene TRBJ2-4; D is undetermined. There are 13 residues in the CDR3. CDR1 is SEHNR and CDR2 is FQNEAQ in the germline V gene (reference sequence). V was clipped by 5 bases and J by 6 bases, with 11 bases between them.